This note documents a single T cell receptor beta chain sequence. The source of the sample is a study of blood T cell repertoires in COVID-19. Germline V gene sequence: CDR1 MNHEY, CDR2 SMNVEV (reference sequence). Germline trimming cut 6 bases from V and 2 bases from J; bases unmatched to any gene: 3. The CDR3 has 14 residues. Assay used: immunoSEQ multiplex PCR; TCRdb lists only in-frame clones, some missing. The sample includes 250,000 to 300,000 clones, approximately 89% of them seen just once. This chain connects TRBV27 to TRBJ1-5; TRBD1 aligns across 8 bases. Sample: peripheral blood. The sequence was obtained from a woman aged 25 to 45 with COVID-19, enrolled during active disease. CDR3 DNA sequence: TGTGCCAGCAGGGTGACAGGGGGCAATCAGCCCCAGCATTTT. Protein product: CASRVTGGNQPQHF.